The subject of this entry is one TCR beta chain. These data come from a study of CD8 T cells in Susac syndrome. Reverse transcription of about 0.5 to 1 ug RNA used random hexamers. Using its own MiXCR run on the immunoSEQ multiplex PCR reads, TCRdb lists one record per CDR3 protein. The top ten hold 0.51% of the sample, which has some 130,000 distinct CDR3 sequences, roughly 80% seen once. J was trimmed by 3 bases and V by 3 bases; bases with no gene match: 7. Germline V gene sequence: CDR1 SGDLS, CDR2 YYNGEE. This CDR3 comprises 15 residues. This rearrangement joins TRBV9 to TRBJ1-2, with 8 bases identical to TRBD1. Sequenced material: CD8+ T cells from PBMCs. The TCR originated in a human donor with multiple sclerosis. The CDR3 sequence is CASSASGGSHYGYTF. The CDR3 region has the DNA TGTGCCAGCAGCGCATCAGGGGGCTCCCACTATGGCTACACCTTC.